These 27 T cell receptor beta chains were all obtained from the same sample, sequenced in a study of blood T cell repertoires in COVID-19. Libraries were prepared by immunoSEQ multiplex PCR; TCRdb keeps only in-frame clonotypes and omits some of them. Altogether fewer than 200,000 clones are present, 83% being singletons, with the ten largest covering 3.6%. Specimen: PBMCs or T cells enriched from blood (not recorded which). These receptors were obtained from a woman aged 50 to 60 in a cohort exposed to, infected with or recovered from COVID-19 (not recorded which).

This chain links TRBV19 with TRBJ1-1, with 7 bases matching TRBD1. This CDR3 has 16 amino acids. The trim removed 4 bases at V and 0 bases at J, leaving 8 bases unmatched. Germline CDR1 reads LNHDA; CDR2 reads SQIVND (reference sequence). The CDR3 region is CASSTETGKMNTEAFF. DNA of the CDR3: TGTGCCAGTAGTACAGAGACAGGGAAAATGAACACTGAAGCTTTCTTT.

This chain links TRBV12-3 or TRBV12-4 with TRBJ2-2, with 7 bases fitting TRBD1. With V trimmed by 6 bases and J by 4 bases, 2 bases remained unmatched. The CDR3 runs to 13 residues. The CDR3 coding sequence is TGTGCCAGCAGACAGGGGAGCACCGGGGAGCTGTTTTTT. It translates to CASRQGSTGELFF.

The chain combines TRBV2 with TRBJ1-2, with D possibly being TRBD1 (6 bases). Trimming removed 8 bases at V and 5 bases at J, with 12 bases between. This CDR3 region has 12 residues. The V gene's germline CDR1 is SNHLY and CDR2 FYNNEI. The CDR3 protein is CASRGQWYGYTF. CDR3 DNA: TGTGCCAGCCGAGGACAGTGGTATGGCTACACCTTC.

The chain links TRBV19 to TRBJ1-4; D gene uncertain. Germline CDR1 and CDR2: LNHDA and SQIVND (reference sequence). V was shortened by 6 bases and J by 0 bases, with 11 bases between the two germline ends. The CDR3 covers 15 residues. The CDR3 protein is CASRMTGATNEKLFF. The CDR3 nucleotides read TGTGCCAGTAGGATGACGGGTGCAACTAATGAAAAACTGTTTTTT.

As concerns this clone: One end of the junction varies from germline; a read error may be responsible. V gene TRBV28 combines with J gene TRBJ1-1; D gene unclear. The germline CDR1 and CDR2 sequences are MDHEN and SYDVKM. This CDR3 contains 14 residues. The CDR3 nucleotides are TGTGCCAGCACATTCCTCCTGGGCGGAGGTACCCCGGAGTTC. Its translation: CASTFLLGGGTPEF.

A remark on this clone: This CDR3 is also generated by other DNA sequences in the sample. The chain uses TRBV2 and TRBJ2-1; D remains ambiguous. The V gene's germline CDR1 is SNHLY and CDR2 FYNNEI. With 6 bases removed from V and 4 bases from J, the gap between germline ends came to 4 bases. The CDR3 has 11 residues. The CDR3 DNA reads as TGTGCCAGCAGCCCATACAATGAGCAGTTCTTC. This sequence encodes CASSPYNEQFF.

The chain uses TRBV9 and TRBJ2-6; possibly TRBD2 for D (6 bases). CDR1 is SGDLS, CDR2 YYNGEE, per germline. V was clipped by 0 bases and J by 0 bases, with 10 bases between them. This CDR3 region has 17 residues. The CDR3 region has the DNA TGTGCCAGCAGCGTAGCGGGAGTTAACTCTGGGGCCAACGTCCTGACTTTC. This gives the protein CASSVAGVNSGANVLTF.

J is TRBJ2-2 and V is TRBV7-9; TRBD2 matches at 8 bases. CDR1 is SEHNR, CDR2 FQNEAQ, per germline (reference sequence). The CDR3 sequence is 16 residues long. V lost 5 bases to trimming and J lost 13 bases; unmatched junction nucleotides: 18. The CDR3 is CASSPSGGAALWRLFF. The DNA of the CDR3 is TGTGCCAGCAGCCCCTCGGGGGGGGCGGCATTATGGAGGCTGTTTTTT.

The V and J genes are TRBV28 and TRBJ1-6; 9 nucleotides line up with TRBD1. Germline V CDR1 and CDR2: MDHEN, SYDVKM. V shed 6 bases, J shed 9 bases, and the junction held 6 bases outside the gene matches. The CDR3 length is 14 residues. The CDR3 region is CASRQDRGSSPLHF. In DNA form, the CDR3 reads TGTGCCAGCAGACAAGACAGGGGGAGTTCACCCCTCCACTTT.

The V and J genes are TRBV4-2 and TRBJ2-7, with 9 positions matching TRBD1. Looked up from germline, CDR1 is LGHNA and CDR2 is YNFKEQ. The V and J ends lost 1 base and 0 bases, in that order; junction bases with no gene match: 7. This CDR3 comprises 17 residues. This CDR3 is CASSQAPGQGPSYEQYF. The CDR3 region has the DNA TGTGCCAGCAGCCAAGCCCCGGGACAGGGCCCCTCCTACGAGCAGTACTTC.

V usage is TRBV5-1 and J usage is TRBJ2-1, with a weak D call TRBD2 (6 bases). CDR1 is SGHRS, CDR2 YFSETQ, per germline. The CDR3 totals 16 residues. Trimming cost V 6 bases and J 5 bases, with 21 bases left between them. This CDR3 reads CASTFARGGADNEQFF. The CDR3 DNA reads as TGCGCCAGCACCTTCGCCCGCGGAGGGGCTGACAATGAGCAGTTCTTC.

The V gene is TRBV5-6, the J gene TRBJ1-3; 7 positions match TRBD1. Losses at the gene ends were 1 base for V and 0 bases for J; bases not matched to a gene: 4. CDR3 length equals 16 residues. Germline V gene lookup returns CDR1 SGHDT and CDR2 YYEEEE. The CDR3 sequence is CASSLLGTDSGNTIYF. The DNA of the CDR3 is TGTGCCAGCAGCTTGCTTGGGACAGACTCTGGAAACACCATATATTTT.

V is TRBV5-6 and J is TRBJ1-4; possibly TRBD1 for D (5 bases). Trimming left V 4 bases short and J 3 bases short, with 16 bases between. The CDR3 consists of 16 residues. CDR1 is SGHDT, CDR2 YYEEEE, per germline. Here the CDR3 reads CASSQYRTAANEKLFF. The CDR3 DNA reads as TGTGCCAGCAGCCAGTACAGGACGGCTGCTAATGAAAAACTGTTTTTT. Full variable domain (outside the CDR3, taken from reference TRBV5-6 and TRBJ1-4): DAGVTQSPTHLIKTRGQQVTLRCSPKSGHDTVSWYQQALGQGPQFIFQYYEEEERQRGNFPDRFSGHQFPNYSSELNVNALLLGDSALYLCASSQYRTAANEKLFFGSGTQLSVL.

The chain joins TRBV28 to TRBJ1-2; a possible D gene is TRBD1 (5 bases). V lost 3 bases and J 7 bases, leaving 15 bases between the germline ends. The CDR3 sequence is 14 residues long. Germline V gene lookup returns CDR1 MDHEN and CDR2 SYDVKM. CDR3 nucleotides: TGTGCCAGCAGTTTCCAGGGTACGGTCTCTGGCTACACCTTC. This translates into CASSFQGTVSGYTF.

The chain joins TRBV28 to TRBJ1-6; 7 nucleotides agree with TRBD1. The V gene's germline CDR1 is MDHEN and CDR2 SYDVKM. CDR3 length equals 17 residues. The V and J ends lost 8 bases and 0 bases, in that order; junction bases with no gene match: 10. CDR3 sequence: CASWDSFSSSYNSPLHF. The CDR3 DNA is TGTGCCAGCTGGGACAGTTTCTCGAGCTCCTATAATTCACCCCTCCACTTT.

The CDR3 sequence is CASSGRTNTGELFF. DNA of the CDR3: TGTGCCAGCAGCGGACGGACTAACACCGGGGAGCTGTTTTTT. The rearrangement links TRBV3-1 (or the pseudogene TRBV3-2) to TRBJ2-2; TRBD2 is a possible D gene (5 bases). The germline V gene encodes CDR1 LGHDT and CDR2 YNNKEL (reference sequence). The CDR3 extends over 14 amino acids. Trimming stripped 5 bases from V and 2 bases from J, with 9 bases between.

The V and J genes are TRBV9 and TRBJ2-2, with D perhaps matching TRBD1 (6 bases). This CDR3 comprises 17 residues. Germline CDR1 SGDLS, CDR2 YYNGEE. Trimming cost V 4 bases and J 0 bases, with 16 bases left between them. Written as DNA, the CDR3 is TGTGCCAGCAGCTCCACGGTGGGGGCGACGAACACCGGGGAGCTGTTTTTT. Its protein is CASSSTVGATNTGELFF.

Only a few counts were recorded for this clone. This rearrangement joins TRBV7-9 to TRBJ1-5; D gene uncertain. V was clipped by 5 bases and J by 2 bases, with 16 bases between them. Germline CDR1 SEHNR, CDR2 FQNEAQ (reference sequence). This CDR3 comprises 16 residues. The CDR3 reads CASSPDYGVGNQPQHF. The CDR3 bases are TGTGCCAGCAGCCCCGATTACGGTGTCGGCAATCAGCCCCAGCATTTT. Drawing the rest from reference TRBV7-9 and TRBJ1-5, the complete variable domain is DTGVSQNPRHKITKRGQNVTFRCDPISEHNRLYWYRQTLGQGPEFLTYFQNEAQLEKSRLLSDRFSAERPKGSFSTLEIQRTEQGDSAMYLCASSPDYGVGNQPQHFGDGTRLSIL.

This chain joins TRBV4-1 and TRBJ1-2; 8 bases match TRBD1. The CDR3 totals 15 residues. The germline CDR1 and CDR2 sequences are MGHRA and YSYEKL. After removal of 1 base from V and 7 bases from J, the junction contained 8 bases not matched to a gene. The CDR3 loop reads CASSQGQGAQIGYTF. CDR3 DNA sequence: TGCGCCAGCAGCCAAGGGCAGGGGGCACAGATTGGCTACACCTTC.

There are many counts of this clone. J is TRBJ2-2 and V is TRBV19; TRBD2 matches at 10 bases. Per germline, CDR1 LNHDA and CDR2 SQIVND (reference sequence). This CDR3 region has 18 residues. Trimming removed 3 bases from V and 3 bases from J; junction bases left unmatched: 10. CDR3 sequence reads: CASSISGGSPKHTGELFF. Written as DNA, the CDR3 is TGTGCCAGTAGTATTAGCGGGGGGTCACCTAAACACACCGGGGAGCTGTTTTTT.

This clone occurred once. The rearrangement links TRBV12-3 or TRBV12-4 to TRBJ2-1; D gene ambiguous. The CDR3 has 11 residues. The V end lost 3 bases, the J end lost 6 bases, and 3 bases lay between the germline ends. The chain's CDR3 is CASSFGNEQFF. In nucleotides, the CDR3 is TGTGCCAGCAGTTTCGGCAATGAGCAGTTCTTC.

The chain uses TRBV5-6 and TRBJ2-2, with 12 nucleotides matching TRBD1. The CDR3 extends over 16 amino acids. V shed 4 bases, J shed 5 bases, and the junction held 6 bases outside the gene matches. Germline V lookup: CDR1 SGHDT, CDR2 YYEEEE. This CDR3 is CASSAGTGGITGELFF. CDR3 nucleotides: TGTGCCAGCAGCGCCGGGACAGGGGGCATAACCGGGGAGCTGTTTTTT.

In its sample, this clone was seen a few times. Written as DNA, the CDR3 is TGCGCCAGCAGCCTAGCGGGGCAGTCCAGGGATGAGCAGTTCTTC. This sequence encodes CASSLAGQSRDEQFF. This chain uses TRBV4-3 with TRBJ2-1; 8 positions match TRBD2. V dropped 4 bases and J dropped 8; count of bases not matched to a gene: 10. The CDR3 covers 15 residues. Germline assignment: CDR1 LGHNA and CDR2 YSLEER.

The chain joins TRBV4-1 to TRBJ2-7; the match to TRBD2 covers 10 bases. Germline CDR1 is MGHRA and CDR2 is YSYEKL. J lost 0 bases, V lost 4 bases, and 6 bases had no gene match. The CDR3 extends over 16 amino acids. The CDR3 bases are TGCGCCAGCAGCCCAGGACTAGCGGAGAGCTCCTACGAGCAGTACTTC. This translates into CASSPGLAESSYEQYF.

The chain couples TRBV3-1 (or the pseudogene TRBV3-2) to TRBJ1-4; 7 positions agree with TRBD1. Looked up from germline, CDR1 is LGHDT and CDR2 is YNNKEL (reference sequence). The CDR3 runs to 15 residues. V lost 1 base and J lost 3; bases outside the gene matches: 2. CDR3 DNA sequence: TGTGCCAGCAGCCAAGTTACAGGGGCTAATGAAAAACTGTTTTTT. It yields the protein CASSQVTGANEKLFF.

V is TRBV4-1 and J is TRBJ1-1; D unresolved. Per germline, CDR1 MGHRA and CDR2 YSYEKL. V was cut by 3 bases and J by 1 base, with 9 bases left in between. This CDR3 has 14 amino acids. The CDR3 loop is CASSHSDRNTEAFF. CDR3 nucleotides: TGCGCCAGCAGCCACTCTGATAGGAACACTGAAGCTTTCTTT.

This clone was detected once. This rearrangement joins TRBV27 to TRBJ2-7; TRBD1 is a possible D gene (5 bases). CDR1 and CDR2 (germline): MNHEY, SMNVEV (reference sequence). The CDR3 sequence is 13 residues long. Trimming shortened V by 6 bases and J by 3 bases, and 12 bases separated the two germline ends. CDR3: CASRYLQGYEQYF. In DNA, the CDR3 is TGTGCCAGCAGGTATCTGCAGGGCTACGAGCAGTACTTC.